Below, 4 T cell receptor beta chains from the same sample are listed, as sequenced in a study of Graves' ophthalmopathy and Graves' hyperthyroidism. The authors amplified TCR beta CDR3 regions, and they did so from RNA transcripts for repertoire sequencing. HTBI-primed RT-PCR formed the first round, and a multiplex PCR formed the second. TCRdb called the multiplex PCR reads again in MiXCR, with one record for every CDR3 protein. The sample yields a few hundred thousand distinct CDR3 sequences, over 15% seen once. Sequenced material: peripheral blood. All receptors come from a woman between 18 and 29 years old with stable Graves' hyperthyroidism.

Of note for this clonotype: Relative to the germline gene, one junction end is altered; a read error may explain this. This rearrangement joins TRBV6-5 to TRBJ1-2, with D tentatively TRBD1 (6 bases). The CDR3 extends over 14 amino acids. Germline loops: CDR1 MNHEY, CDR2 SVGAGI. The CDR3 nucleotides read TGTGCCAGCAGTTTAACAGGGTATTCGCATGGCTACAGCTTC. This gives the protein CASSLTGYSHGYSF.

At least ten counts were recorded for this clonotype. The chain has TRBV6-1 and TRBJ1-3, with unresolved D. This CDR3 comprises 12 residues. Germline CDR1 is MNHNS and CDR2 is SASEGT. Trimming took off 8 bases at V and 4 bases at J, with 9 bases between the two ends. CDR3 DNA sequence: TGTGCCAGCCACGCATCAGGAAACACCATATATTTT. Protein product: CASHASGNTIYF.

Turning to this clonotype: A much larger clone differs by one base, so this may be a read error. The chain couples TRBV19 to TRBJ2-2; TRBD1 is a possible D gene (6 bases). The CDR3 is 15 amino acids. CDR1 and CDR2 from the germline V gene are LNHDA and SQIVND (reference sequence). CDR3 DNA sequence: TGTGCCGGTAGTAGGACAGTAGGGGCCACCGGGGAGCTGTTTTTT. Translating it yields CAGSRTVGATGELFF.

Many counts were recorded for this clonotype. The chain uses TRBV24-1 and TRBJ1-2, with 8 nucleotides matching TRBD1. V dropped 9 bases and J dropped 4; count of bases not matched to a gene: 6. The germline V gene encodes CDR1 KGHDR and CDR2 SFDVKD. The CDR3 is 13 residues long. The CDR3 bases are TGTGCCACCCAGTCGACAGGGGCCTATGGCTACACCTTC. Encoded protein: CATQSTGAYGYTF.